This passage covers 9 T cell receptor beta chains from one sample sequenced in a study of response to subunit inactivated influenza vaccine. Using its own MiXCR run on the RT-PCR reads, TCRdb lists one record per CDR3 protein. The data show about half a million distinct CDR3 sequences, with 25% seen just once and approximately 2% held by the top ten. The sequences come from CD4+ T cells sorted from PBMCs, collected 5 days after vaccination. Receptors originate from a man aged 45-65 years who received an inactivated influenza vaccine.

This clonotype turned up a few times. This sequence joins TRBV7-8 and TRBJ2-7, with unresolved D. V was pared by 5 bases and J by 3 bases, with 5 bases between. CDR1 and CDR2 (germline): SGHVS, FQNEAQ. The CDR3 has 11 residues. CDR3 nucleotide sequence: TGTGCCAGCAGCCCGTACTACGAGCAGTACTTC. It translates to CASSPYYEQYF.

The chain employs TRBV14 and TRBJ2-1; 11 bases map to TRBD2. CDR1 and CDR2 from the germline V gene are SGHDN and FVKESK. Trimming removed 4 bases from V and 8 bases from J; junction bases left unmatched: 19. This CDR3 has 19 residues. CDR3 loop: CASSPRRGPTSGVFDEQFF. CDR3 bases: TGTGCCAGCAGCCCCCGAAGGGGTCCGACTAGCGGGGTCTTCGATGAGCAGTTCTTC.

This clonotype was counted only a few times. The chain recombines TRBV28 with TRBJ2-1, with 12 bases aligning to TRBD1. J was trimmed by 7 bases and V by 6 bases; bases with no gene match: 4. The CDR3 has 14 residues. CDR1 is MDHEN, CDR2 SYDVKM, per germline. CDR3 in amino acids: CASSRDRGRNEQFF. The DNA for the CDR3 is TGTGCCAGCAGCCGGGACAGGGGGCGGAATGAGCAGTTCTTC.

The chain couples TRBV5-1 to TRBJ2-5; possibly TRBD2 for D (6 bases). The V end was cut by 3 bases, the J end by 2 bases, with 14 bases between. CDR3 length: 15 amino acids. Per germline, CDR1 SGHRS and CDR2 YFSETQ. The CDR3 DNA sequence: TGCGCCAGCAGCTCTTCTATCGCGGGGCAAGAGACCCAGTACTTC. This gives the protein CASSSSIAGQETQYF.

This chain uses TRBV2 with TRBJ2-1, with 8 bases identical to TRBD1. V dropped 9 bases and J dropped 7; count of bases not matched to a gene: 17. This CDR3 has 16 residues. CDR1 is SNHLY and CDR2 is FYNNEI in the germline V gene. The CDR3 spells CARDAYRGSVGNEQFF. CDR3 nucleotides: TGTGCCAGAGACGCTTACAGGGGGAGCGTAGGAAATGAGCAGTTCTTC.

The chain couples TRBV20-1 to TRBJ2-5, with TRBD2 as a possible D gene (5 bases). CDR1 and CDR2 from the germline V gene are DFQATT and SNEGSKA (reference sequence). V dropped 3 bases and J dropped 2 bases, with 16 bases sitting between them. The CDR3 spans 15 residues. CDR3 in amino acids: CSARGRPVVQETQYF. The CDR3 coding sequence is TGCAGTGCTAGGGGGAGACCAGTAGTACAAGAGACCCAGTACTTC.

At least ten counts were recorded for this clonotype. This chain connects TRBV20-1 to TRBJ1-1; D is possibly TRBD1 (5 bases). This CDR3 spans 14 amino acids. V gave up 4 bases and J gave up 2 bases, with 14 bases separating them. Germline V gene sequence: CDR1 DFQATT, CDR2 SNEGSKA (reference sequence). CDR3 nucleotide sequence: TGCAGTGCTACGCAGGGTAACTTCAACACTGAAGCTTTCTTT. It encodes CSATQGNFNTEAFF.

This CDR3 is CSAGTGRTEAFF. DNA for the CDR3: TGCAGTGCCGGGACAGGGCGCACTGAAGCTTTCTTT. The chain combines TRBV20-1 with TRBJ1-1; 9 bases map to TRBD1. Germline V CDR1 and CDR2: DFQATT, SNEGSKA (reference sequence). There are 12 residues in the CDR3. V trimming: 6 bases; J trimming: 4 bases; junction bases outside the gene matches: 3.

The chain employs TRBV6-1 and TRBJ2-5; 11 positions agree with TRBD2. Unmatched junction bases numbered 21, after V lost 7 bases and J lost 5 bases. The germline V gene has CDR1 MNHNS and CDR2 SASEGT. CDR3 length: 19 amino acids. CDR3 bases: TGTGCCAGCATCCCGGGACAGGGTGGAGGACTAGCGGGCCGGGAGACCCAGTACTTC. Encoded protein: CASIPGQGGGLAGRETQYF.